This T cell receptor beta chain was recorded in a study of T-cell reconstitution after alpha-beta-depleted transplantation in children. The CDR3 has 15 amino acids. Germline V gene data show CDR1 as SGHVS and CDR2 as FQNEAQ. J lost 5 bases, V lost 5 bases, and 9 bases had no gene match. This clonotype was seen only a few times. Preparing the TCRbeta library involved the use of unique molecular identifiers. Each CDR3 protein gets one entry after TCRdb re-called the PCR reads with MiXCR. The data hold about 610,000 distinct CDR3 sequences, with about 10% observed a single time. The receptor was isolated from a human donor who donated a stem cell graft to a child with acute myeloid leukemia. Specimen: PBMCs from the stem cell graft donor, collected from the stem cell graft. The V call is TRBV7-8, the J call TRBJ2-5; 9 bases are shared with TRBD2. The CDR3 DNA reads TGTGCCAGCAGCCGTGGGACTAGCCTCCGGGAGACCCAGTACTTC. This sequence encodes CASSRGTSLRETQYF.